This T cell receptor beta chain derives from a study of response to subunit inactivated influenza vaccine. TCRdb re-analysed the RT-PCR reads in MiXCR, keeping a single row per CDR3 protein. The sample includes about 520,000 distinct CDR3 sequences, around 25% of them seen just once. General study points: Authors suggested each seasonal flu vaccination may recruit only limited numbers of new T cells.

Trimming shortened V by 5 bases and J by 4 bases, and 9 bases separated the two germline ends. This CDR3 is built from 13 residues. Points on this clonotype: As yet, its antigen is unknown.

The chain links TRBV12-3 or TRBV12-4 to TRBJ1-3; D unclear. This specimen consisted of CD4+ T cells sorted from PBMCs, obtained about 5 days after vaccination. The TCR was taken from a man aged 50 to 60 who received an inactivated influenza vaccine. CDR3 sequence reads: CASSPSAGNTIYF. The CDR3 coding sequence is TGTGCCAGCAGTCCCAGTGCCGGAAACACCATATATTTT.